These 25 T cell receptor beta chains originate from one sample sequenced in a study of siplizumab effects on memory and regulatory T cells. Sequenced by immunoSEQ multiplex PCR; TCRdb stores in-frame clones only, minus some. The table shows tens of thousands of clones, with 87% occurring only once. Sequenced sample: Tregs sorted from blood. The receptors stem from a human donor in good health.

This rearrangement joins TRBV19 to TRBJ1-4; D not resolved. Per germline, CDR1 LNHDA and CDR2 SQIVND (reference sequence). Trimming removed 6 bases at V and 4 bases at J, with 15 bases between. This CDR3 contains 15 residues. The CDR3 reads CASSPDVVFNEKLFF. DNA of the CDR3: TGTGCCAGTAGCCCGGATGTGGTATTTAATGAAAAACTGTTTTTT.

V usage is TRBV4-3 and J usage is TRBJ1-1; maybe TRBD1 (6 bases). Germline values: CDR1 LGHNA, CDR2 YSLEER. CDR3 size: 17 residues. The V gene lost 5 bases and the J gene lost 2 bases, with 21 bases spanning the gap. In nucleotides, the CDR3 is TGCGCCAGCAGCTCTCGGGGGCTCGAAGTCGGAAACACTGAAGCTTTCTTT. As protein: CASSSRGLEVGNTEAFF.

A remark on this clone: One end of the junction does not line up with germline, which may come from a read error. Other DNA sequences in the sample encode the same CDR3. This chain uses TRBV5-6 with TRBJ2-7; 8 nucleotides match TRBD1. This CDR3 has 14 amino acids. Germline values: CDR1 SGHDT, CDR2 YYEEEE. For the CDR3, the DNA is TGTGCCAGCAGCCCCGGGACAGGCCCCTACGAACAGTACTTC. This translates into CASSPGTGPYEQYF.

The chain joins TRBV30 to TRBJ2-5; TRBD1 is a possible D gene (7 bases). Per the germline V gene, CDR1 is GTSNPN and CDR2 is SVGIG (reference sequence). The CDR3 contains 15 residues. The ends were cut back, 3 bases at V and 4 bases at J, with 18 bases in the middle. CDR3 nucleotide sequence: TGTGCCTGGAGAGCGGGCAGGGGGGCTTTAGAGACCCAGTACTTC. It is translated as CAWRAGRGALETQYF.

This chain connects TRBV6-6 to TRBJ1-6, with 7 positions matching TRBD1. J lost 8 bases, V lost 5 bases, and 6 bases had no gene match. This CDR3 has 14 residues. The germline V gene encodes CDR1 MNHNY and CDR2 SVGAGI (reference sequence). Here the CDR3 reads CASSLRDRDSPLHF. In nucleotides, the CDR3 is TGTGCCAGCAGTCTACGGGACAGAGATTCACCCCTCCACTTT.

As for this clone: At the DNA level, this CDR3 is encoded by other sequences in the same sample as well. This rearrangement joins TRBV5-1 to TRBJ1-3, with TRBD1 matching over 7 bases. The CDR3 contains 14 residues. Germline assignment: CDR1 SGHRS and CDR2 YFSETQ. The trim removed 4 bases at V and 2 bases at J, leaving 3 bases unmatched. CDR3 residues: CASSPGTAGNTIYF. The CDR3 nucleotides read TGCGCCAGCAGCCCTGGGACAGCTGGAAACACCATATATTTT.

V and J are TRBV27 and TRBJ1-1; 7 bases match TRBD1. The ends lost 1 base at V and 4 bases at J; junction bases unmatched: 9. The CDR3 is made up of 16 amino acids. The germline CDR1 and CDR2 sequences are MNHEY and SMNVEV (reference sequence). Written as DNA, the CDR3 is TGTGCCAGCAGTTTATATCTCAGGGGGGGGTCCACTGAAGCTTTCTTT. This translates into CASSLYLRGGSTEAFF.

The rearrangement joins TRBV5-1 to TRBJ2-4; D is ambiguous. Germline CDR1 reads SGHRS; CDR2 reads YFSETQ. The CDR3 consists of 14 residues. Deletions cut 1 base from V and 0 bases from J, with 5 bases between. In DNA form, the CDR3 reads TGCGCCAGCAGCTTGTCTCTAGCCAAAAACATTCAGTACTTC. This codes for CASSLSLAKNIQYF.

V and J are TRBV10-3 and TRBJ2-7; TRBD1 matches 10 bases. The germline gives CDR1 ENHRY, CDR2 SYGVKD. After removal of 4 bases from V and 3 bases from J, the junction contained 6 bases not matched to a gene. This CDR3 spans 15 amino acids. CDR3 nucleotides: TGTGCCATCAGTGCCGGGACAGGGGTTCTCTACGAGCAGTACTTC. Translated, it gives CAISAGTGVLYEQYF.

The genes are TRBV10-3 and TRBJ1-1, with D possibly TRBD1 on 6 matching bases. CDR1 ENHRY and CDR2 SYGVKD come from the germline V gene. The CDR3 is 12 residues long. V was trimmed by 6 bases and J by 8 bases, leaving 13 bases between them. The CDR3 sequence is CAISQSGAEAFF. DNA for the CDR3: TGTGCCATCAGCCAATCGGGGGCCGAAGCTTTCTTT.

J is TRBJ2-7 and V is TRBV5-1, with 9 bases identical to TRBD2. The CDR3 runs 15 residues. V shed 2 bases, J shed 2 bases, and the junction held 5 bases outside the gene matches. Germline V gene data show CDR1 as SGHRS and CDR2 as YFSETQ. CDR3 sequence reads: CASSFSTSGAYEQYF. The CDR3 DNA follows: TGCGCCAGCAGCTTTTCGACTAGCGGCGCCTACGAGCAGTACTTC.

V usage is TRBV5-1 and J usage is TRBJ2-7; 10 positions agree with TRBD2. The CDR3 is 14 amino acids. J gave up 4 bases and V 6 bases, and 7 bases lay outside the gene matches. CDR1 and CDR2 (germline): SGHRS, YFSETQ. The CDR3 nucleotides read TGCGCCAGCATGAATCTAGCGGGGGATTACGAGCAGTACTTC. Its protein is CASMNLAGDYEQYF.

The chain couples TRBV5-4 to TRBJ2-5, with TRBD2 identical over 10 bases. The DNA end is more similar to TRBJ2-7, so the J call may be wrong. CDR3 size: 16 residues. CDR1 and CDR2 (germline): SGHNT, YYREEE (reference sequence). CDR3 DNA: TGTGCCAGCAGCCCTCCCGCTAGCGGGGGTGGCTACGAGCAGTACTTC. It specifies CASSPPASGGGYEQYF.

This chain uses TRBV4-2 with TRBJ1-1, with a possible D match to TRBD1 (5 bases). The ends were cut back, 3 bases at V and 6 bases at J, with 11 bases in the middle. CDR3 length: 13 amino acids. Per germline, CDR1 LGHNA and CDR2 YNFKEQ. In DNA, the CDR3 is TGTGCCAGCAGCCACTGGGGACCCGCTGAAGCTTTCTTT. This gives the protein CASSHWGPAEAFF.

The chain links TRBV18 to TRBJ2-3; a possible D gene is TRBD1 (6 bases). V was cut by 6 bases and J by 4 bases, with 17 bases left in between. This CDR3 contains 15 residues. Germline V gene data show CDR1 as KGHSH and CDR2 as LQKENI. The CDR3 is CASSQRGGSADTQYF. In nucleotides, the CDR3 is TGTGCCAGCTCTCAAAGAGGGGGTTCCGCAGATACGCAGTATTTT.

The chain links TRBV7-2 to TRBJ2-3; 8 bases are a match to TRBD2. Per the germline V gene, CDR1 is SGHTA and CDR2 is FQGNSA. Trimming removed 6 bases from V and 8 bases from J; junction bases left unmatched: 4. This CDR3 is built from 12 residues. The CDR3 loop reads CASSTSGGTQYF. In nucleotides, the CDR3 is TGTGCCAGCAGTACCAGCGGGGGTACGCAGTATTTT.

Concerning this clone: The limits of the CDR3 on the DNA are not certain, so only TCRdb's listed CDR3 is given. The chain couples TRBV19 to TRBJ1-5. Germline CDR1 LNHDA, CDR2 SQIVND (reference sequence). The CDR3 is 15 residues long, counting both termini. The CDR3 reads CASSILAAANQPQHF.

CDR3: CASSLQQGARETQYF. CDR3 bases: TGCGCCAGCAGCTTGCAACAGGGGGCGCGAGAGACCCAGTACTTC. The V and J genes are TRBV4-3 and TRBJ2-5; 9 nucleotides agree with TRBD1. The CDR3 runs 15 residues. The germline V gene has CDR1 LGHNA and CDR2 YSLEER. Unmatched junction bases numbered 8, after V lost 5 bases and J lost 4 bases.

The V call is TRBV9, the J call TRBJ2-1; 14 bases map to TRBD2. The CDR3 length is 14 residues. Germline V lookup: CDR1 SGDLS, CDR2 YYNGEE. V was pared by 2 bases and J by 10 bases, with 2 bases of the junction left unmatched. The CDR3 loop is CASSVGLAGGEQFF. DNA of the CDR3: TGTGCCAGCAGCGTCGGACTAGCGGGGGGCGAGCAGTTCTTC.

CDR3 sequence reads: CASIPGDGYTF. DNA for the CDR3: TGCGCCAGTATCCCAGGGGATGGCTACACCTTC. The chain has TRBV10-1 and TRBJ1-2, with a tentative D call TRBD1 (6 bases). Trimming pared 9 bases from V and 6 bases from J, leaving 11 bases between. Germline V CDR1 and CDR2: WNHNN, SYGVQD (reference sequence). The CDR3 is made up of 11 amino acids.

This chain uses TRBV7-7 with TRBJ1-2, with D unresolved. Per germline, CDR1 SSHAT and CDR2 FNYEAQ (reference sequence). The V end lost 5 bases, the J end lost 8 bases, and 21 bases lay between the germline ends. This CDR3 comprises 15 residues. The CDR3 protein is CASSPHQRVKKGYTF. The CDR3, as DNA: TGTGCCAGCAGCCCACACCAACGAGTAAAAAAAGGCTACACCTTC.

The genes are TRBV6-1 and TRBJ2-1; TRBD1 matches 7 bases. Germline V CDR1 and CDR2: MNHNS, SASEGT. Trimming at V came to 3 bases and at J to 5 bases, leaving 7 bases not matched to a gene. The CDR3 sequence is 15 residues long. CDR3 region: CASSDIGGRHNEQFF. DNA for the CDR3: TGTGCCAGCAGTGATATAGGGGGCAGACACAATGAGCAGTTCTTC.

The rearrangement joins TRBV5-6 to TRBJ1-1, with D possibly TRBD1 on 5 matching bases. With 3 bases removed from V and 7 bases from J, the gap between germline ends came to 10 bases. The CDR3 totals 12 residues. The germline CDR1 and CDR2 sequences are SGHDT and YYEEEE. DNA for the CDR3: TGTGCCAGCAGCTCCCCAGGGTTTGAAGCTTTCTTT. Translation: CASSSPGFEAFF.

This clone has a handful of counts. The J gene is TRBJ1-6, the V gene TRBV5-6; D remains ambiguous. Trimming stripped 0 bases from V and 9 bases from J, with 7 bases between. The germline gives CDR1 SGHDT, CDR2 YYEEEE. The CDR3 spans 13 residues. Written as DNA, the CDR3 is TGTGCCAGCAGCTTGGGCCGCGGTTCACCCCTCCACTTT. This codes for CASSLGRGSPLHF.

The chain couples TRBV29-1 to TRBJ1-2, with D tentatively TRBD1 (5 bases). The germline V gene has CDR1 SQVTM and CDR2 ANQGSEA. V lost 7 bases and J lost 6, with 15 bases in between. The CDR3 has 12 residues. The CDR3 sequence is CSDLDRGDGYTF. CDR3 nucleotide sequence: TGCAGCGACCTAGACCGGGGGGATGGCTACACCTTC.